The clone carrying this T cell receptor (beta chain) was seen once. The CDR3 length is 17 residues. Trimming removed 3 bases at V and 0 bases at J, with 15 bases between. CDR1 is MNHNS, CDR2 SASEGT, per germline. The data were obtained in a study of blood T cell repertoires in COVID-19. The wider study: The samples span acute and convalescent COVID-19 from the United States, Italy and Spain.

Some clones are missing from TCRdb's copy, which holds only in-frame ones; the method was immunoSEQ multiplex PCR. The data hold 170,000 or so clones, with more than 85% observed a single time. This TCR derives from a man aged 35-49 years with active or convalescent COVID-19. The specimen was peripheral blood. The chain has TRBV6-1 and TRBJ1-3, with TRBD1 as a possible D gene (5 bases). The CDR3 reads CASSDSLPGFSGNTIYF. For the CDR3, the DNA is TGTGCCAGCAGTGATAGTTTGCCAGGGTTCTCTGGAAACACCATATATTTT.